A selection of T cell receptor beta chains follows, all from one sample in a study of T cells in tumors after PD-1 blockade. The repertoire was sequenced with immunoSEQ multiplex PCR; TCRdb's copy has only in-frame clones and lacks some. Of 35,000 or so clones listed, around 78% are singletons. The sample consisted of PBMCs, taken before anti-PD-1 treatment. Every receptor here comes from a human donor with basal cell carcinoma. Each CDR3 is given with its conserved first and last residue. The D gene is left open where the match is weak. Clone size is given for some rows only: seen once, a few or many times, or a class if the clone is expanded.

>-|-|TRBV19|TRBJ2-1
TGTGCCAGTAGTATTACTAGGTCCGGGCGCAATGAGCAGTTCTTC
CASSITRSGRNEQFF
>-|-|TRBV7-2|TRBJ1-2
TGTGCCAGCAGCTTAGGGACAGCATATGGCTACACCTTC
CASSLGTAYGYTF
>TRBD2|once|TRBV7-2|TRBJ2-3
TGTGCCAGCAGCTTATTTAGCGGGAGGGACTCTACGCAGTATTTT
CASSLFSGRDSTQYF
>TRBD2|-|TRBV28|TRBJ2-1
TGTGCCAGCAGTTTGCTAGCGGGAGTTGTCCATGAGCAGTTCTTC
CASSLLAGVVHEQFF
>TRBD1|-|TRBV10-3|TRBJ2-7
TGTGCCATCAGTCTTGGACAGGGGGCGCGTGAGCAGTACTTC
CAISLGQGAREQYF
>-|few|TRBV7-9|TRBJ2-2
TGTGCCAGCAGCTGGGCAGGGATGGCCGGGGAGCTGTTTTTT
CASSWAGMAGELFF
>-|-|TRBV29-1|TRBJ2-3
TGCAGCGTTTTTTCCGATACGCAGTATTTT
CSVFSDTQYF
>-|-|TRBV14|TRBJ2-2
TGTGCCAGCAGCCAAGTAGAAGGGACTGGAAACGGGGAGCTGTTTTTT
CASSQVEGTGNGELFF
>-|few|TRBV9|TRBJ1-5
TGTGCCAGCAGCGTCAAGGGGGACCCGAATCAGCCCCAGCATTTT
CASSVKGDPNQPQHF
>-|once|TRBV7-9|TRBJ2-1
TGTGCCAGCAGCTTCGGCGGCCACAATGAGCAGTTCTTC
CASSFGGHNEQFF